The rows below give T cell receptor beta chains drawn from one sample of a study of shared clonotypes between healthy human individuals. Sequenced by immunoSEQ multiplex PCR; TCRdb stores in-frame clones only, minus some. The sample carries 850,000 to 1,200,000 clones, approximately 68% recorded once. The sample consisted of memory CD4+ T cells sorted from blood. The receptors originated from a man between 18 and 29 years old in good health. Both conserved end residues are part of each CDR3. The D gene is left open where the match is weak. Size is omitted from some rows. Given values are once, few, many or a class for expanded clones.

j_gene: TRBJ2-1; abundance: -; v_gene: TRBV7-9; d_gene: -; CDR3nt: TGTGCCAGCAGCCTCCTCTCAGGTTCCACTGCACTTGGTGAGCAGTTCTTC; CDR3aa: CASSLLSGSTALGEQFF
j_gene: TRBJ1-6; abundance: once; v_gene: TRBV6-5; d_gene: -; CDR3nt: TGTGCCAGCAGTTACGAAGGGTTGTCACCCCTCCACTTT; CDR3aa: CASSYEGLSPLHF
j_gene: TRBJ2-2; abundance: -; v_gene: TRBV7-3; d_gene: TRBD2; CDR3nt: TGTGCCAGCAGCCCTGTAGCGGGGGCCCCTTTCGGGGAGCTGTTTTTT; CDR3aa: CASSPVAGAPFGELFF
j_gene: TRBJ1-2; abundance: few; v_gene: TRBV28; d_gene: -; CDR3nt: TGTGCCAGCAGTCCCCGGGGCTATGGCTACACCTTC; CDR3aa: CASSPRGYGYTF
j_gene: TRBJ2-5; abundance: -; v_gene: TRBV7-2; d_gene: TRBD1; CDR3nt: TGTGCCAGCAGCTGGGGACAGGGCGCTAGTCATTGGGAGACCCAGTACTTC; CDR3aa: CASSWGQGASHWETQYF
j_gene: TRBJ2-3; abundance: -; v_gene: TRBV4-3; d_gene: TRBD1; CDR3nt: TGCGCCAGCAGGGACAGGGCCACAGATACGCAGTATTTT; CDR3aa: CASRDRATDTQYF
j_gene: TRBJ1-1; abundance: -; v_gene: TRBV5-1; d_gene: -; CDR3nt: TGCGCCAGCAGCTTGGTCGCAGGGGAGAACACTGAAGCTTTCTTT; CDR3aa: CASSLVAGENTEAFF
j_gene: TRBJ1-5; abundance: once; v_gene: TRBV7-2; d_gene: -; CDR3nt: TGTGCCAGCAGCTTACAGGGGACTGCTCAGCCCCAGCATTTT; CDR3aa: CASSLQGTAQPQHF
j_gene: TRBJ2-1; abundance: -; v_gene: TRBV10-1; d_gene: -; CDR3nt: TGCGCCAGCAGTGGGGCCCTACCAGGAGGTACTCAAATAAGCGATGAGCAGTTCTTC; CDR3aa: CASSGALPGGTQISDEQFF
j_gene: TRBJ2-1; abundance: -; v_gene: TRBV6-1; d_gene: TRBD1; CDR3nt: TGTGCCAGCAGTGCATTTCCGGGACAGGCTTACAATGAGCAGTTCTTC; CDR3aa: CASSAFPGQAYNEQFF
j_gene: TRBJ2-1; abundance: -; v_gene: TRBV5-1; d_gene: TRBD2; CDR3nt: TGCGCCAGCAGCTTGAGCTATAGCGGGGGGGCCTACAATGAGCAGTTCTTC; CDR3aa: CASSLSYSGGAYNEQFF
j_gene: TRBJ1-2; abundance: -; v_gene: TRBV28; d_gene: -; CDR3nt: TGTGCCAGCAGTTTACTGGGTAGGGATGGCTACACCTTC; CDR3aa: CASSLLGRDGYTF
j_gene: TRBJ2-3; abundance: -; v_gene: TRBV4-1; d_gene: -; CDR3nt: TGCGCCAGCAGCCAAGCTCAGACCCCGGGGGATACGCAGTATTTT; CDR3aa: CASSQAQTPGDTQYF
j_gene: TRBJ1-6; abundance: -; v_gene: TRBV2; d_gene: -; CDR3nt: TGTGCCAGCAGCCAACTTGAGGGTAATTCACCCCTCCACTTT; CDR3aa: CASSQLEGNSPLHF
j_gene: TRBJ2-2; abundance: -; v_gene: TRBV7-6; d_gene: TRBD2; CDR3nt: TGTGCCAGCAGCTTAGGACTAGCCTCTTCGTCCGGGGAGCTGTTTTTT; CDR3aa: CASSLGLASSSGELFF
j_gene: TRBJ1-2; abundance: once; v_gene: TRBV7-8; d_gene: -; CDR3nt: TGTGCCAGCTCTACCCAGGGGATCGGGTATGGCTACACCTTC; CDR3aa: CASSTQGIGYGYTF
j_gene: TRBJ2-1; abundance: -; v_gene: TRBV7-7; d_gene: -; CDR3nt: TGTGCTAGCAGCTCCGGGTCCAACAATGAGCAGTTCTTC; CDR3aa: CASSSGSNNEQFF
j_gene: TRBJ2-5; abundance: -; v_gene: TRBV28; d_gene: TRBD2; CDR3nt: TGTGCCAGCAGTCCCCAACTAGCGGGCCCAAGGACCCAGTACTTC; CDR3aa: CASSPQLAGPRTQYF
j_gene: TRBJ2-3; abundance: -; v_gene: TRBV14; d_gene: TRBD2; CDR3nt: TGTGCCAGCAGCCGCCGGACTAGCAGGGGCACAGATACGCAGTATTTT; CDR3aa: CASSRRTSRGTDTQYF
j_gene: TRBJ2-2; abundance: few; v_gene: TRBV14; d_gene: -; CDR3nt: TGTGCCAGCAGCCAAGTTAACACCGGGGAGCTGTTTTTT; CDR3aa: CASSQVNTGELFF
j_gene: TRBJ1-2; abundance: -; v_gene: TRBV7-9; d_gene: -; CDR3nt: TGTGCCAGCAGCGGGGGGACCTACTATGGCTACACCTTC; CDR3aa: CASSGGTYYGYTF
j_gene: TRBJ1-6; abundance: -; v_gene: TRBV4-1; d_gene: -; CDR3nt: TGCGCCAGCAGCCCGAGGCTTCGTGGGTCACCCCTCCACTTT; CDR3aa: CASSPRLRGSPLHF